This TCR beta chain was recorded in a study of blood T cell repertoires in COVID-19. As for the study in general: Donors in the United States, Italy and Spain gave samples during acute or convalescent COVID-19. Sources were T cells, B-cell-depleted T cells, or PBMCs; the material itself was cDNA or gDNA.

Per the original methods: Estimates of nucleated cell counts were drawn from the amplification of reference gene primers. Using immunoSEQ multiplex PCR, the repertoire was profiled, and TCRdb retains in-frame clones only, with some absent. Clone size and V and J calls were adopted from that table, with D and trimming inferred from the DNA. Found here are 150,000 or so clones, 85% to 90% of them singletons; the top ten hold 0.99%. CDR1 and CDR2 (germline): MDHEN, SYDVKM. The CDR3 is 16 residues long. J was trimmed by 4 bases and V by 2 bases; bases with no gene match: 10. The receptor was isolated from a young man with acute or convalescent COVID-19. Input material: peripheral blood. The chain has TRBV28 and TRBJ1-1; 7 bases match TRBD1. CDR3 loop: CASSLIGGLRGTEAFF. The CDR3 DNA reads TGTGCCAGCAGTTTAATAGGGGGCTTGCGGGGCACTGAAGCTTTCTTT.